This TCR beta chain was observed in a study of a mutant IDH1 vaccine in newly diagnosed glioma. Study information: Eight vaccinations reached patients in weeks 1, 3, 5, 7, 11, 15, 19 and 23. Patients got their first vaccination 4-6 weeks after radiotherapy alone, or with temozolomide cycles. Findings and limits, study-wide: With respect to changes in top peripheral T cell clonotypes, pseudoprogression seemed unrelated.

V was trimmed by 6 bases and J by 7 bases, leaving 19 bases between them. Germline CDR1 and CDR2: MDHEN and SYDVKM. The CDR3 runs to 15 residues. Concerning this clone itself: Its specificity is unknown.

The time point was: week 23, last vaccination. In every dose of vaccine, 300 ug of mutant IDH1 20-mer peptide was given alongside topical imiquimod. Libraries were prepared by immunoSEQ multiplex PCR; TCRdb keeps only in-frame clonotypes and omits some of them. The data contain 60,000 to 85,000 clones, roughly 85% of them singletons. Material: PBMCs, obtained from a glioma patient whose treatment included an IDH1 peptide vaccine. This receptor was taken from a woman in her forties or fifties with glioma. This chain links TRBV28 with TRBJ2-4; either TRBD1 or TRBD2 may supply D (5 bases each). The CDR3 region has the DNA TGTGCCAGCAGGATGTCGGGCGCTTGGGGGAACATTCAGTACTTC. It translates to CASRMSGAWGNIQYF.